This T cell receptor beta chain was obtained from a study of blood T cell repertoires in COVID-19. The length of the CDR3 is 12 residues. Germline V lookup: CDR1 MNHEY, CDR2 SVGEGT. TCRdb's table, derived via immunoSEQ multiplex PCR, lists solely in-frame clones and lacks some. The table lists under 250,000 clones, around 90% of them singletons, with 0.82% in the top ten. To note about this clone: A read error may account for a junction end that differs from germline.

The sample consisted of peripheral blood. The clonotype was recovered from a man between 60 and 75 years old with COVID-19, enrolled during active disease. The chain joins TRBV6-2 or TRBV6-3 to TRBJ2-5; D gene ambiguous. This chain's CDR3 is CASSYPTLVMNF. Here the CDR3 DNA reads TGTGCCAGCAGTTACCCTACTCTCGTCATGAACTTC.